This T cell receptor beta chain was recorded in a study of CD8+CD57+ T cells in acquired aplastic anemia. As concerns this clonotype: This sequence may be a read error, since a much larger clone differs from it by one base.

Genomic DNA, the template, was used for profiling of the TCR beta VDJ and CDR3. TCRdb ran MiXCR on the reads and lists one entry per CDR3 protein. The sample has 160,000 or so distinct CDR3 sequences; roughly half are singletons. In germline, CDR1 is ENHRY, CDR2 SYGVKD. The CDR3 loop spans 13 amino acids. By flow cytometry, patients selected for sequencing had shown an expansion of CD8+CD57+ cells. The sequence was obtained from a human donor with aplastic anemia. The chain is built from TRBV10-3 and TRBJ2-7, with 8 nucleotides matching TRBD2. The sequenced sample consisted of sorted CD4+, CD8+, or CD8+CD57+ T cells (not recorded which) from PBMCs. DNA for the CDR3: TGTGCCAGCAGTCACGTAGCGGGAAAAGAGCAGTACGTC. Protein product: CASSHVAGKEQYV.